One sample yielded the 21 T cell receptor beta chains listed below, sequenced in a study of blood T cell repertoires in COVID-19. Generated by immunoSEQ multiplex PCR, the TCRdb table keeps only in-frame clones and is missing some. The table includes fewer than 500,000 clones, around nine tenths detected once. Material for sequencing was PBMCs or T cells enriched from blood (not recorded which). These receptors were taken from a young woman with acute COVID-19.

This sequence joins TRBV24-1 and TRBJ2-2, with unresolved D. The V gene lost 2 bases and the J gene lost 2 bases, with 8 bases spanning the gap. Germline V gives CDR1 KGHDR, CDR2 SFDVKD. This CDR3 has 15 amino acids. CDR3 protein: CATSDWQANTGELFF. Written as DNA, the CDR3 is TGTGCCACCAGTGATTGGCAGGCTAACACCGGGGAGCTGTTTTTT.

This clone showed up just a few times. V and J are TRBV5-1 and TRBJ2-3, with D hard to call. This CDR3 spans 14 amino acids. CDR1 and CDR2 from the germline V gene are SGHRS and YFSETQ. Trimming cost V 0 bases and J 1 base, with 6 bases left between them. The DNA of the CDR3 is TGCGCCAGCAGCTTGGACTCGGGCACAGATACGCAGTATTTT. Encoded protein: CASSLDSGTDTQYF.

CDR3 sequence reads: CASSLVLGHYTGELFF. The CDR3 DNA follows: TGTGCCAGCAGCTTGGTTTTGGGACACTACACCGGGGAGCTGTTTTTT. This chain uses TRBV5-5 with TRBJ2-2; weak D call: TRBD1 (6 bases). The CDR3 has 16 residues. The germline V gene has CDR1 SGHKS and CDR2 YYEKEE (reference sequence). Trimming shortened V by 0 bases and J by 3 bases, and 12 bases separated the two germline ends.

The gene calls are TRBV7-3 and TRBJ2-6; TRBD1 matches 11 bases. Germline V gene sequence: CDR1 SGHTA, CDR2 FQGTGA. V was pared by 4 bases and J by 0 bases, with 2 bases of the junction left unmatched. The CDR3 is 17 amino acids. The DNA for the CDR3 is TGTGCCAGCAGCTCCGGGACAGGGGGCTCTGGGGCCAACGTCCTGACTTTC. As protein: CASSSGTGGSGANVLTF.

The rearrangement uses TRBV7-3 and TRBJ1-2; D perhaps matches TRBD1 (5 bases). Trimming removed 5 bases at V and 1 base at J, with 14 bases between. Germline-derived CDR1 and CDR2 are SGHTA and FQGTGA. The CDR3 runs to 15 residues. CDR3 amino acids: CASSKSPDSNYGYTF. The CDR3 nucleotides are TGTGCCAGCAGCAAATCCCCCGACAGTAACTATGGCTACACCTTC.

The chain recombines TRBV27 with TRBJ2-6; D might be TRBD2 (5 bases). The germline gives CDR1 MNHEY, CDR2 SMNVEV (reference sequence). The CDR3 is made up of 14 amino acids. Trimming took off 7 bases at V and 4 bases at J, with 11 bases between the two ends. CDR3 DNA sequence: TGTGCCAGCAAGATCGGCGGGGGGGCCAACGTCCTGACTTTC. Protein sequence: CASKIGGGANVLTF. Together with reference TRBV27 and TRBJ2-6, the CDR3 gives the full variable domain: EAQVTQNPRYLITVTGKKLTVTCSQNMNHEYMSWYRQDPGLGLRQIYYSMNVEVTDKGDVPEGYKVSRKEKRNFPLILESPSPNQTSLYFCASKIGGGANVLTFGAGSRLTVL.

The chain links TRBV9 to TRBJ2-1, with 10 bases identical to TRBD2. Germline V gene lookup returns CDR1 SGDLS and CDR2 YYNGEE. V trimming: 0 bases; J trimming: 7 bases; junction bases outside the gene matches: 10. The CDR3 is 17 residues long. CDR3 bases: TGTGCCAGCAGCGTAGAGAGCGGGGGGGCTATTGTGAATGAGCAGTTCTTC. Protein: CASSVESGGAIVNEQFF. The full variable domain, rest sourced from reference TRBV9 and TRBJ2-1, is DSGVTQTPKHLITATGQRVTLRCSPRSGDLSVYWYQQSLDQGLQFLIQYYNGEERAKGNILERFSAQQFPDLHSELNLSSLELGDSALYFCASSVESGGAIVNEQFFGPGTRLTVL.

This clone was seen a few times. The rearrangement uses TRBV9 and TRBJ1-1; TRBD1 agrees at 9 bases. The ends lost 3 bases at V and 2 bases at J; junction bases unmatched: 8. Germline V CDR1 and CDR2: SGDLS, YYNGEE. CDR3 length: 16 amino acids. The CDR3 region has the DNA TGTGCCAGCAGCGCCACAGGGGGCAGGGGTAACACTGAAGCTTTCTTT. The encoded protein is CASSATGGRGNTEAFF.

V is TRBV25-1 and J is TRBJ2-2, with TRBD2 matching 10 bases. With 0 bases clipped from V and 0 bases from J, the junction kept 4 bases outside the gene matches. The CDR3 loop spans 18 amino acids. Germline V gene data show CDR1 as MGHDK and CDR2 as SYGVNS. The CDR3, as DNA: TGTGCCAGCAGTGAATATTTCCTAGCGGGGGCGAACACCGGGGAGCTGTTTTTT. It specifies CASSEYFLAGANTGELFF.

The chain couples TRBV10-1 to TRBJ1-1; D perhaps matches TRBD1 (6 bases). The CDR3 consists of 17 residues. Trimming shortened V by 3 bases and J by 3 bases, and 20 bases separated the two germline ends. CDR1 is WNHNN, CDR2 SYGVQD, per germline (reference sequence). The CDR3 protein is CASSENPGGVVDTEAFF. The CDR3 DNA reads TGCGCCAGCAGTGAAAACCCGGGGGGCGTAGTGGACACTGAAGCTTTCTTT.

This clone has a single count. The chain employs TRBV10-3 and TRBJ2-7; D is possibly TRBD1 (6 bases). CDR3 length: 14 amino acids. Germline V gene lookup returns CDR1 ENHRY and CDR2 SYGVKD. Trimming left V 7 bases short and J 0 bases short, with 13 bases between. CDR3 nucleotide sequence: TGTGCCATCAAAGGGGGTATCTCCTCCTACGAGCAGTACTTC. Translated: CAIKGGISSYEQYF.

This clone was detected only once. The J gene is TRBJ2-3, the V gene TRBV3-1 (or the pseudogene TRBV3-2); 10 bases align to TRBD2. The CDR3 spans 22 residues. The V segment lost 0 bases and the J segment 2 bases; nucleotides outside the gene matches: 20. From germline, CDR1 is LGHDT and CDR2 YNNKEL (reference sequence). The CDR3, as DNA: TGTGCCAGCAGCCAAGATTCGGGTGGTGAGCGGGGGGGCCCTCGGTACACAGATACGCAGTATTTT. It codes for CASSQDSGGERGGPRYTDTQYF.

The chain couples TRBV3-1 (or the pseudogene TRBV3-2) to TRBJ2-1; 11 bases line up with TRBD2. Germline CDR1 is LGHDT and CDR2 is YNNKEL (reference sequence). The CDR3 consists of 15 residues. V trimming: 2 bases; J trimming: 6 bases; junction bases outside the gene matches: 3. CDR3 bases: TGTGCCAGCAGCCAATATGGGACTAGCGGCAATGAGCAGTTCTTC. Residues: CASSQYGTSGNEQFF.

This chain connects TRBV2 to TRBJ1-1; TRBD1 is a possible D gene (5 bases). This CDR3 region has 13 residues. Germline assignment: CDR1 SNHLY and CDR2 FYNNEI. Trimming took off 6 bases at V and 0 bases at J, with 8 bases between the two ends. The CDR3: CASRGLMNTEAFF. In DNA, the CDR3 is TGTGCCAGCAGGGGACTCATGAACACTGAAGCTTTCTTT. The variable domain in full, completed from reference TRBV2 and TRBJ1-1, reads EPEVTQTPSHQVTQMGQEVILRCVPISNHLYFYWYRQILGQKVEFLVSFYNNEISEKSEIFDDQFSVERPDGSNFTLKIRSTKLEDSAMYFCASRGLMNTEAFFGQGTRLTVV.

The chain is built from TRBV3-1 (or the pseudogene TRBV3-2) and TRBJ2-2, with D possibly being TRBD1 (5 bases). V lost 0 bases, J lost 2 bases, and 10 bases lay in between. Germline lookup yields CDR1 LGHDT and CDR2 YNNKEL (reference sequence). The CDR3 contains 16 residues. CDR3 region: CASSQESGINTGELFF. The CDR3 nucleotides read TGTGCCAGCAGCCAAGAATCAGGGATAAACACCGGGGAGCTGTTTTTT.

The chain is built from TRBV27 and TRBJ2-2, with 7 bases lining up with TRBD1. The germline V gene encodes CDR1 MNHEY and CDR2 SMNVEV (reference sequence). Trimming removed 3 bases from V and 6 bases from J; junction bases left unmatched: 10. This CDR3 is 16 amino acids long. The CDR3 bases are TGTGCCAGCAGTTTTAGTAGGGGGCCGGGATCCGGGGAGCTGTTTTTT. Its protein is CASSFSRGPGSGELFF.

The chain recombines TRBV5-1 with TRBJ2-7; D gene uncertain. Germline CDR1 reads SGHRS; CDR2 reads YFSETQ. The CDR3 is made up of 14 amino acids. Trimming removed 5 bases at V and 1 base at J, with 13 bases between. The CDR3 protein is CASRRNTSSYEQYF. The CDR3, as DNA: TGCGCCAGCAGACGAAACACAAGTTCCTACGAGCAGTACTTC. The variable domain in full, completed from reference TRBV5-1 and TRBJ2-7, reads KAGVTQTPRYLIKTRGQQVTLSCSPISGHRSVSWYQQTPGQGLQFLFEYFSETQRNKGNFPGRFSGRQFSNSRSEMNVSTLELGDSALYLCASRRNTSSYEQYFGPGTRLTVT.

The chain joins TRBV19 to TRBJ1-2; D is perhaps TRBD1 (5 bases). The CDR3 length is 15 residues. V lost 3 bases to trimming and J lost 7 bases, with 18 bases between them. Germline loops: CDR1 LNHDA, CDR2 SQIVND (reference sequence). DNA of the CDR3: TGTGCCAGTAGTATGGGACCTGCGGGAAAGGGTGGCTACACCTTC. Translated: CASSMGPAGKGGYTF.

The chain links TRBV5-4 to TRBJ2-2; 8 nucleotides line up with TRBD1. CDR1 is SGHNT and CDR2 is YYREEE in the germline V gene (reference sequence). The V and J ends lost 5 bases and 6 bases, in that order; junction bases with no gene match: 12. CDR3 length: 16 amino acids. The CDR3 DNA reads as TGTGCCAGCAGTTATCGGACAGGGTCGATCGCCGGGGAGCTGTTTTTT. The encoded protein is CASSYRTGSIAGELFF.

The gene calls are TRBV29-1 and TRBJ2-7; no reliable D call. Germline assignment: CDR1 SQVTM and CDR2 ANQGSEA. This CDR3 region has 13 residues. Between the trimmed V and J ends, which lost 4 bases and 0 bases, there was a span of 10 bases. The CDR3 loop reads CSVVGISSYEQYF. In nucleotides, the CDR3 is TGCAGCGTTGTTGGCATTTCCTCCTACGAGCAGTACTTC.

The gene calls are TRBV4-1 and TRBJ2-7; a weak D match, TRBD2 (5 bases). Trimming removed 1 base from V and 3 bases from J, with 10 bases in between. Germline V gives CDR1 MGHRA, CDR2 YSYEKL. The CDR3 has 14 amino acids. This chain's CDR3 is CASSQVVGGYEQYF. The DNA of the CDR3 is TGCGCCAGCAGCCAAGTTGTTGGAGGCTACGAGCAGTACTTC.